This passage covers 10 T cell receptor beta chains from one sample sequenced in a study of CD8+CD57+ T cells in acquired aplastic anemia. Patients picked for sequencing had shown CD8+CD57+ cell expansion detected by flow cytometry. Genomic DNA, the template, was used for profiling of the TCR beta VDJ and CDR3. Using its own MiXCR run on the reads, TCRdb lists one record per CDR3 protein. This sample has about 160,000 distinct CDR3 sequences; more than 45% occur once, and the top ten carry approximately 3%. The sequenced sample was sorted CD4+, CD8+, or CD8+CD57+ T cells (not recorded which) from PBMCs. All receptors come from a human donor with aplastic anemia.

About this clonotype itself: A much larger clone differs from this one at a single base, so this may be a read error. CDR3 region: CSARPLRRGPNTGELFF. CDR3 DNA: TGCAGTGCTAGACCTCTTCGGCGGGGACCGAACACCGGGGAGCTGTTTTTT. This chain joins TRBV20-1 and TRBJ2-2, with D maybe TRBD2 (6 bases). CDR3 length: 17 amino acids. From germline, CDR1 is DFQATT and CDR2 SNEGSKA (reference sequence). V shed 2 bases and J shed 0 bases, with 16 bases lying between them.

This clonotype was detected many times. The V gene is TRBV5-6, the J gene TRBJ2-1, with no clear D. The germline V gene has CDR1 SGHDT and CDR2 YYEEEE. Trimming stripped 4 bases from V and 4 bases from J, with 6 bases between. The CDR3 sequence is 12 residues long. The CDR3 loop is CASSRLYNEQFF. The CDR3 bases are TGTGCCAGCAGCCGCCTATACAATGAGCAGTTCTTC.

V usage is TRBV6-1 and J usage is TRBJ1-5; perhaps TRBD1 as D (5 bases). CDR1 and CDR2 (germline): MNHNS, SASEGT. V lost 6 bases to trimming and J lost 2 bases, with 11 bases between them. The CDR3 length is 14 residues. DNA for the CDR3: TGTGCCAGCAGGGATGGGGGTGGCAATCAGCCCCAGCATTTT. Amino acids: CASRDGGGNQPQHF.

There are many counts of this clonotype. The V call is TRBV2, the J call TRBJ2-6; D is ambiguous. V was clipped by 3 bases and J by 4 bases, with 7 bases between them. Germline V gene data show CDR1 as SNHLY and CDR2 as FYNNEI. The CDR3 extends over 14 amino acids. This CDR3 reads CASSDMRGANVLTF. DNA for the CDR3: TGTGCCAGCAGTGATATGAGGGGGGCCAACGTCCTGACTTTC.

The chain links TRBV12-5 to TRBJ2-3; tentative D call: TRBD2 (6 bases). The germline V gene encodes CDR1 LGHNT and CDR2 FRNRAP. Trimming pared 7 bases from V and 8 bases from J, leaving 22 bases between. CDR3 length equals 15 residues. The CDR3 is CASEEVGGGPVTQYF. In DNA, the CDR3 is TGTGCTAGTGAGGAGGTCGGGGGAGGACCGGTTACGCAGTATTTT.

The V and J genes are TRBV19 and TRBJ2-5; TRBD2 aligns across 15 bases. V dropped 3 bases and J dropped 2; count of bases not matched to a gene: 7. Germline V gene lookup returns CDR1 LNHDA and CDR2 SQIVND (reference sequence). The CDR3 totals 18 residues. Written as DNA, the CDR3 is TGTGCCAGTAGTATGGGACTAGCGGGGGGTCCTATTCAAGAGACCCAGTACTTC. Translating it yields CASSMGLAGGPIQETQYF.

The chain couples TRBV29-1 to TRBJ2-1; TRBD2 aligns across 10 bases. This CDR3 is built from 14 residues. CDR1 is SQVTM and CDR2 is ANQGSEA in the germline V gene. V was clipped by 7 bases and J by 3 bases; unmatched bases: 6. The CDR3 loop reads CSATLAGVYNEQFF. As DNA, the CDR3 is TGCAGCGCCACTCTAGCGGGAGTCTACAATGAGCAGTTCTTC.

This clonotype was seen repeatedly, ten times or more. This rearrangement joins TRBV5-1 to TRBJ1-5; possibly TRBD1 for D (5 bases). V was cut by 7 bases and J by 4 bases, with 12 bases left in between. The germline CDR1 and CDR2 sequences are SGHRS and YFSETQ. This CDR3 region has 13 residues. CDR3: CASAPGENQPQHF. Written as DNA, the CDR3 is TGCGCCAGCGCCCCGGGGGAGAATCAGCCCCAGCATTTT.

The rearrangement links TRBV10-3 to TRBJ1-5, with D tentatively TRBD1 (5 bases). CDR1 and CDR2 (germline): ENHRY, SYGVKD. Trimming shortened V by 0 bases and J by 8 bases, and 11 bases separated the two germline ends. The CDR3 sequence is 14 residues long. The CDR3 region has the DNA TGTGCCATCAGTGAGTCGAGGGGACGCGAGCCCCAGCATTTT. Its protein is CAISESRGREPQHF.

This clonotype was counted at least ten times. This chain connects TRBV5-1 to TRBJ1-1; D not resolved. The CDR3 runs to 13 residues. CDR1 and CDR2 (germline): SGHRS, YFSETQ. The V and J ends lost 1 base and 1 base respectively, with 5 bases between them. CDR3 nucleotide sequence: TGCGCCAGCAGCTTGAAGAGGAACACTGAAGCTTTCTTT. Protein product: CASSLKRNTEAFF.